Listed below are T cell receptor beta chains from one sample, sequenced in a study of blood T cells in healthy people across ages. From the 5' RACE reads, TCRdb called clonotypes with MiXCR, one entry per CDR3 protein. The sample contains approximately 1,000,000 distinct CDR3 sequences, over 35% of which appear only once. The sample comprised blood. These receptors came from a woman in her fifties or sixties in good health. Both conserved end residues are part of each CDR3. The D gene is left open where the match is weak. The size field is filled for only some rows; it gives once, few, many or a size class.

>TRBV6-1|TRBJ1-2|once|-
CASSEVGFYGYTF
TGTGCCAGCAGTGAAGTTGGGTTCTATGGCTACACCTTC
>TRBV27|TRBJ1-2|-|-
CASSPDRRAGYTF
TGTGCCAGCAGTCCCGACAGACGGGCAGGCTACACCTTC
>TRBV7-2|TRBJ2-7|-|-
CASSLDIRLANEQYF
TGTGCCAGCAGCTTAGATATAAGGCTAGCTAACGAGCAGTACTTC
>TRBV7-9|TRBJ2-3|-|TRBD1
CASSLPEGAGDTQYF
TGTGCCAGCAGCCTACCAGAGGGGGCGGGAGATACGCAGTATTTT
>TRBV10-3|TRBJ1-1|-|-
CASGQLNTEAFF
TGTGCCTCCGGACAGTTGAACACTGAAGCTTTCTTT
>TRBV6-2/TRBV6-3|TRBJ2-1|-|TRBD2
CASSLFSGGIYNEQFF
TGTGCCAGCAGTCTATTTAGCGGGGGGATTTACAATGAGCAGTTCTTC
>TRBV6-1|TRBJ1-6|few|-
CAVTSEVSPLHF
TGTGCCGTCACCTCGGAGGTTTCACCCCTCCACTTT
>TRBV27|TRBJ2-7|-|TRBD1
CASSQPGQGSNEQYF
TGTGCCAGCAGTCAACCGGGACAGGGGTCTAACGAGCAGTACTTC
>TRBV20-1|TRBJ1-2|-|-
CSAQPRGRLEGYTF
TGCAGTGCTCAGCCCCGGGGGCGTTTAGAAGGCTACACCTTC
>TRBV4-1|TRBJ2-4|-|-
CASSQVGSSNIQYF
TGCGCCAGCAGCCAAGTCGGGAGTTCAAACATTCAGTACTTC
>TRBV12-5|TRBJ2-5|once|TRBD1
CASGLTTGGRETQYF
TGTGCTAGTGGTTTGACTACAGGGGGGCGAGAGACCCAGTACTTC
>TRBV6-1|TRBJ1-5|-|TRBD1
CASSAGTGVGQPQHF
TGTGCCAGCAGTGCCGGGACAGGGGTTGGACAGCCCCAGCATTTT
>TRBV2|TRBJ1-2|-|TRBD1
CASGQGDYGYTF
TGTGCCAGCGGGCAGGGGGACTATGGCTACACCTTC
>TRBV6-5|TRBJ1-1|few|-
CASTYDGGLNTEAFF
TGTGCCAGCACCTACGACGGGGGTTTGAACACTGAAGCTTTCTTT
>TRBV2|TRBJ2-5|-|TRBD2
CASSPTRGGGETQYF
TGTGCCAGCAGTCCAACTCGGGGGGGTGGAGAGACCCAGTACTTC
>TRBV7-8|TRBJ2-1|-|-
CASSFEEFYNEQFF
TGTGCCAGCAGCTTTGAGGAATTCTACAATGAGCAGTTCTTC
>TRBV29-1|TRBJ2-5|-|-
CSVVRPQETQYF
TGCAGCGTTGTTCGACCCCAAGAGACCCAGTACTTC
>TRBV27|TRBJ2-5|few|-
CASGPTQETQYF
TGTGCCAGCGGGCCTACTCAAGAGACCCAGTACTTC
>TRBV5-1|TRBJ2-7|-|-
CASSLVGGGTYEQYF
TGCGCCAGCAGCTTGGTAGGGGGGGGTACGTACGAGCAGTACTTC
>TRBV4-1|TRBJ2-4|-|-
CASSQDWAIPNIQYF
TGCGCCAGCAGCCAAGATTGGGCCATCCCAAACATTCAGTACTTC
>TRBV19|TRBJ2-3|few|-
CASSKAGMRTDTQYF
TGTGCCAGTAGTAAAGCAGGGATGAGGACAGATACGCAGTATTTT
>TRBV18|TRBJ2-3|few|-
CASSPSVEADTQYF
TGTGCCAGCTCACCATCGGTAGAAGCAGATACGCAGTATTTT
>TRBV10-3|TRBJ1-1|few|TRBD1
CAISPAGGTEAFF
TGTGCCATCAGTCCGGCAGGGGGTACTGAAGCTTTCTTT
>TRBV5-1|TRBJ2-5|few|TRBD2
CASSHVTSGSQETQYF
TGCGCCAGCAGCCACGTCACTAGCGGGAGTCAAGAGACCCAGTACTTC
>TRBV6-5|TRBJ2-1|few|TRBD2
CASSYSAGLAGGLYNEQFF
TGTGCCAGCAGTTACTCCGCCGGACTAGCGGGAGGACTCTACAATGAGCAGTTCTTC
>TRBV12-3/TRBV12-4|TRBJ1-5|-|-
CASGDSSSPQHF
TGTGCCAGCGGGGATTCCAGTAGCCCCCAGCATTTT
>TRBV3-1|TRBJ2-5|-|-
CASSQDGQGTRSETQYF
TGTGCCAGCAGCCAAGATGGCCAGGGGACACGGTCCGAGACCCAGTACTTC
>TRBV7-3|TRBJ1-1|few|-
CASSPGPQGLNTEAFF
TGTGCCAGCAGCCCAGGCCCACAGGGATTGAACACTGAAGCTTTCTTT
>TRBV6-1|TRBJ2-7|-|TRBD1
CASSAPSRQGAYEQYF
TGTGCCAGCAGTGCCCCCAGTAGACAGGGGGCCTACGAGCAGTACTTC
>TRBV6-2/TRBV6-3|TRBJ2-4|-|-
CASRNAAVGLKSIQYF
TGTGCCAGCAGAAATGCAGCAGTGGGGCTCAAAAGCATTCAGTACTTC
>TRBV5-1|TRBJ2-5|few|TRBD2
CASSLSGKVETQYF
TGCGCCAGCAGCTTGAGCGGGAAGGTGGAGACCCAGTACTTC
>TRBV7-2|TRBJ2-1|-|TRBD2
CASSLERLAGFDEQFF
TGTGCCAGCAGCTTGGAGCGGCTAGCGGGATTCGATGAGCAGTTCTTC
>TRBV2|TRBJ2-7|-|TRBD1
CASRKTGVYEQYF
TGTGCCAGCAGGAAGACAGGGGTCTACGAGCAGTACTTC
>TRBV5-1|TRBJ1-1|-|TRBD1
CASSWGTGVTEAFF
TGCGCCAGCAGCTGGGGGACAGGGGTCACTGAAGCTTTCTTT
>TRBV20-1|TRBJ2-7|-|-
CSARDQVGEVSYEQYF
TGCAGTGCTAGAGATCAGGTGGGAGAAGTATCCTACGAGCAGTACTTC
>TRBV27|TRBJ2-7|few|-
CASSLSRTHYEQYF
TGTGCCAGCAGTTTATCTAGGACCCACTACGAGCAGTACTTC
>TRBV9|TRBJ2-6|few|-
CASSVPRSGANVLTF
TGTGCCAGCAGCGTCCCCCGGTCGGGAGCCAACGTCCTGACTTTC
>TRBV4-2|TRBJ2-7|-|-
CANSQAGNPGDEQYF
TGTGCCAACAGCCAAGCTGGCAATCCCGGGGACGAGCAGTACTTC
>TRBV24-1|TRBJ2-5|-|TRBD2
CATSAGSGRAAETQYF
TGTGCCACCAGTGCGGGAAGCGGGAGGGCCGCAGAGACCCAGTACTTC
>TRBV15|TRBJ1-1|few|-
CATSIGPLGTEAFF
TGTGCCACCAGCATCGGGCCTCTTGGGACTGAAGCTTTCTTT
>TRBV28|TRBJ2-5|-|TRBD2
CATSGRAQETQYF
TGTGCCACTAGCGGGAGGGCCCAAGAGACCCAGTACTTC
>TRBV27|TRBJ2-7|-|-
CASWGGFPYEQYF
TGTGCCAGCTGGGGGGGCTTCCCTTACGAGCAGTACTTC
>TRBV6-6|TRBJ1-4|few|-
CASSLRLGDTTNEKLFF
TGTGCCAGCTCCTTGAGGCTAGGGGACACAACTAATGAAAAACTGTTTTTT
>TRBV19|TRBJ2-1|-|-
CASSIDSGVYNEQFF
TGTGCCAGTAGTATAGATTCCGGGGTCTACAATGAGCAGTTCTTC
>TRBV2|TRBJ1-6|few|-
CARRQTSDSPLHF
TGTGCCCGTCGTCAGACCTCTGATTCACCCCTCCACTTT
>TRBV7-3|TRBJ2-7|-|TRBD2
CASSLIGGESYEQYF
TGTGCCAGCAGCTTAATCGGGGGGGAGTCCTACGAGCAGTACTTC
>TRBV11-2|TRBJ2-1|-|TRBD2
CTSSSGLIPEQFF
TGTACCAGCAGCTCGGGACTAATTCCTGAGCAGTTCTTC
>TRBV5-8|TRBJ2-7|once|TRBD2
CASSKGLAGSEKYF
TGTGCCAGCAGCAAGGGACTAGCGGGCTCGGAGAAGTACTTT
>TRBV27|TRBJ2-3|-|-
CASSRGTERHTDTQYF
TGTGCCAGCAGCCGGGGAACAGAGAGACACACAGATACGCAGTATTTT
>TRBV11-2|TRBJ2-5|-|-
CASSLDATQETQYF
TGTGCCAGCAGCTTAGATGCGACACAAGAGACCCAGTACTTC